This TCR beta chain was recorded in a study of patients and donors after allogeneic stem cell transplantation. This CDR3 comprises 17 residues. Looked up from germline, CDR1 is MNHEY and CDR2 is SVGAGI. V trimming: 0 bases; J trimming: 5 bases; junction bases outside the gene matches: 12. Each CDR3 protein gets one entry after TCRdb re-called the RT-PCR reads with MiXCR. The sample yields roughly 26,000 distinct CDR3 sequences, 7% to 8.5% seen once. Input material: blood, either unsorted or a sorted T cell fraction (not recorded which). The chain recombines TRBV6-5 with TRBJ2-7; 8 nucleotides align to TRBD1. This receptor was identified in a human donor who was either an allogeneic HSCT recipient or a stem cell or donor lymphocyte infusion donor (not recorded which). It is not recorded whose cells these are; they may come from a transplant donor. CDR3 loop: CASSYSYGRTGRNEQYF. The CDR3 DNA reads TGTGCCAGCAGTTACTCGTATGGTAGGACAGGGAGAAACGAGCAGTACTTC.